Below, 26 T cell receptor beta chains from the same sample are listed, as sequenced in a study of blood T cell repertoires in COVID-19. TCRdb's table, derived via immunoSEQ multiplex PCR, lists solely in-frame clones and lacks some. Altogether approximately 300,000 clones are present, around 82% being singletons, with the ten largest covering about 1.2%. Input material: peripheral blood. The source of these receptors is a woman aged 45-60 years with acute or convalescent COVID-19.

V is TRBV29-1 and J is TRBJ2-3; tentatively, D is TRBD1 (5 bases). The germline CDR1 and CDR2 sequences are SQVTM and ANQGSEA. The CDR3 is made up of 12 amino acids. V shed 3 bases and J shed 6 bases, with 10 bases lying between them. The CDR3 spells CSVDQGTDTQYF. CDR3 in DNA: TGCAGCGTTGACCAGGGTACGGATACGCAGTATTTT.

The CDR3 region has the DNA TGTGCCAGTAGTACAGGGACAGGGGGCACCGGGGAGCTGTTTTTT. It translates to CASSTGTGGTGELFF. The V gene is TRBV19, the J gene TRBJ2-2; TRBD1 matches 11 bases. The germline V gene encodes CDR1 LNHDA and CDR2 SQIVND (reference sequence). The CDR3 is 15 amino acids. V lost 4 bases, J lost 4 bases, and 2 bases stayed unmatched.

The count of this clone is one. The genes are TRBV19 and TRBJ2-2; D gene uncertain. The V end was cut by 5 bases, the J end by 8 bases, with 9 bases between. The CDR3 is made up of 12 amino acids. Germline lookup yields CDR1 LNHDA and CDR2 SQIVND (reference sequence). The CDR3 DNA reads TGTGCCAGTAGTTTCGGTTATGGGGAGCTGTTTTTT. Translating gives CASSFGYGELFF.

The V gene is TRBV29-1, the J gene TRBJ1-1, with D perhaps matching TRBD1 (6 bases). Germline lookup yields CDR1 SQVTM and CDR2 ANQGSEA. The V end was cut by 7 bases, the J end by 1 base, with 13 bases between. The CDR3 runs to 13 residues. The DNA of the CDR3 is TGCAGCGCAACGGGACACTCGAACACTGAAGCTTTCTTT. This codes for CSATGHSNTEAFF.

The chain couples TRBV18 to TRBJ1-2; D unresolved. V was shortened by 3 bases and J by 10 bases, with 21 bases between the two germline ends. Germline V gives CDR1 KGHSH, CDR2 LQKENI. The CDR3 spans 15 residues. CDR3 nucleotide sequence: TGTGCCAGCTCACCGGGCGTGGATGCTTATTTTGACTACACCTTC. It codes for CASSPGVDAYFDYTF.

This chain uses TRBV3-1 (or the pseudogene TRBV3-2) with TRBJ1-6, with D perhaps TRBD1 (6 bases). The CDR3 totals 12 residues. The germline V gene has CDR1 LGHDT and CDR2 YNNKEL (reference sequence). Between the trimmed V and J ends, which lost 4 bases and 10 bases, there was a span of 8 bases. CDR3 loop: CASSPQGSPLHF. DNA of the CDR3: TGTGCCAGCAGCCCACAGGGCTCACCCCTCCACTTT.

This chain connects TRBV28 to TRBJ1-1, with 8 bases fitting TRBD1. J lost 1 base, V lost 10 bases, and 5 bases had no gene match. The CDR3 spans 13 residues. Germline V lookup: CDR1 MDHEN, CDR2 SYDVKM. The CDR3 protein is CATLGQGNTEAFF. DNA for the CDR3: TGTGCCACCCTCGGACAGGGGAACACTGAAGCTTTCTTT.

J is TRBJ1-2 and V is TRBV20-1; 8 bases are a match to TRBD1. CDR1 and CDR2 from the germline V gene are DFQATT and SNEGSKA (reference sequence). The CDR3 is 13 amino acids. Trimming cost V 3 bases and J 5 bases; bases outside gene matches: 5. The CDR3 is CSASDTGGYGYTF. The CDR3 bases are TGCAGTGCTAGTGATACAGGGGGATATGGCTACACCTTC.

This clone occurred once. This rearrangement joins TRBV7-8 to TRBJ2-3; D might be TRBD1 (6 bases). In germline, CDR1 is SGHVS, CDR2 FQNEAQ. This CDR3 region has 15 residues. Trimming pared 2 bases from V and 1 base from J, leaving 10 bases between. CDR3 coding DNA: TGTGCCAGCAGCTTATGGGACACGGGCACAGATACGCAGTATTTT. The encoded protein is CASSLWDTGTDTQYF.

This clone came up a few times. V gene TRBV7-9 combines with J gene TRBJ2-7; D unresolved. V gave up 4 bases and J gave up 4 bases, with 2 bases separating them. This CDR3 is 10 amino acids long. CDR1 SEHNR and CDR2 FQNEAQ come from the germline V gene (reference sequence). CDR3 bases: TGTGCCAGCAGCTCTTACGAGCAGTACTTC. Translated: CASSSYEQYF.

V gene TRBV12-3 or TRBV12-4 combines with J gene TRBJ2-1; a possible D gene is TRBD1 (5 bases). CDR3 length: 12 residues. The V end lost 3 bases, the J end lost 8 bases, and 8 bases lay between the germline ends. The CDR3 nucleotides are TGTGCCAGCAGTTTCGACAGCTATGAGCAGTTCTTC. Translating it yields CASSFDSYEQFF.

J is TRBJ2-7 and V is TRBV30, with 8 bases identical to TRBD1. V lost 3 bases to trimming and J lost 3 bases; unmatched junction nucleotides: 7. The CDR3 length is 14 residues. Looked up from germline, CDR1 is GTSNPN and CDR2 is SVGIG (reference sequence). CDR3 in amino acids: CAWSAHTGGYEQYF. CDR3 bases: TGTGCCTGGAGCGCCCATACAGGGGGCTACGAGCAGTACTTC.

The rearrangement links TRBV11-3 to TRBJ2-7; tentatively, D is TRBD2 (6 bases). Per the germline V gene, CDR1 is SGHNT and CDR2 is YENEEA. V lost 0 bases and J lost 5, with 17 bases in between. The CDR3 spans 16 residues. This CDR3 reads CASSLDLGQGGDEQYV. CDR3 nucleotide sequence: TGTGCCAGCAGCTTAGATCTAGGGCAGGGAGGAGACGAGCAGTACGTC.

The chain couples TRBV5-1 to TRBJ2-1, with D hard to call. The CDR3 consists of 15 residues. Trimming stripped 2 bases from V and 1 base from J, with 10 bases between. Germline V CDR1 and CDR2: SGHRS, YFSETQ. The chain's CDR3 is CASSFSTSSYNEQFF. The CDR3 nucleotides read TGCGCCAGCAGCTTTAGCACAAGTTCCTACAATGAGCAGTTCTTC.

The V and J genes are TRBV5-6 and TRBJ1-1, with D unclear. Deletions cut 4 bases from V and 1 base from J, with 14 bases between. This CDR3 has 15 residues. Germline-derived CDR1 and CDR2 are SGHDT and YYEEEE. This chain's CDR3 is CASSLGGFENTEAFF. For the CDR3, the DNA is TGTGCCAGCAGCCTAGGAGGGTTTGAGAACACTGAAGCTTTCTTT.

The J gene is TRBJ2-7, the V gene TRBV4-1; 11 nucleotides agree with TRBD2. The CDR3 totals 16 residues. Trimming at V came to 3 bases and at J to 0 bases, leaving 4 bases not matched to a gene. CDR1 and CDR2 (germline): MGHRA, YSYEKL. The CDR3 loop is CASSHTSGSSSYEQYF. In DNA, the CDR3 is TGCGCCAGCAGCCATACTAGCGGGAGTAGCTCCTACGAGCAGTACTTC.

In its sample, this clone was seen many times. The genes are TRBV24-1 and TRBJ2-5; 10 bases match TRBD2. The length of the CDR3 is 18 residues. The germline V gene encodes CDR1 KGHDR and CDR2 SFDVKD. V shed 4 bases and J 5 bases; nucleotides not matched to a gene: 15. CDR3 loop: CATSDPPDEAGGRETQYF. DNA of the CDR3: TGTGCCACCAGTGACCCTCCCGATGAAGCGGGAGGGCGTGAGACCCAGTACTTC.

The chain combines TRBV9 with TRBJ2-6; a possible D gene is TRBD1 (5 bases). Germline-derived CDR1 and CDR2 are SGDLS and YYNGEE. The CDR3 consists of 16 residues. The V and J ends lost 3 bases and 0 bases respectively, with 10 bases between them. This chain's CDR3 is CASSAPTASGANVLTF. The CDR3 bases are TGTGCCAGCAGCGCCCCGACAGCCTCTGGGGCCAACGTCCTGACTTTC.

The chain employs TRBV12-5 and TRBJ2-3, with 9 bases aligning to TRBD1. The CDR3 runs 19 residues. Germline V gene data show CDR1 as LGHNT and CDR2 as FRNRAP. J gave up 1 base and V 1 base, and 12 bases lay outside the gene matches. The CDR3 coding sequence is TGTGCTAGTGGTTTGGATACAGGGGGCGTTGGACTGGGCACAGATACGCAGTATTTT. Its translation is CASGLDTGGVGLGTDTQYF.

This clone came up a few times. V usage is TRBV19 and J usage is TRBJ1-1; no definite D call. Trimming pared 4 bases from V and 5 bases from J, leaving 14 bases between. The CDR3 contains 14 residues. Germline CDR1 LNHDA, CDR2 SQIVND (reference sequence). This chain's CDR3 is CASSNQARRTEAFF. For the CDR3, the DNA is TGTGCCAGTAGTAACCAGGCGCGAAGGACTGAAGCTTTCTTT.

This clone turned up a few times. V and J are TRBV9 and TRBJ1-5; no definite D call. The CDR3 has 14 residues. V was shortened by 4 bases and J by 6 bases, with 14 bases between the two germline ends. Germline CDR1 is SGDLS and CDR2 is YYNGEE. Here the CDR3 DNA reads TGTGCCAGCAGCCAAGGACGGGAAGGTCAGCCCCAGCATTTT. It yields the protein CASSQGREGQPQHF.

This chain links TRBV6-6 with TRBJ1-1; D gene uncertain. V lost 7 bases, J lost 0 bases, and 15 bases lay in between. The CDR3 runs 15 residues. Looked up from germline, CDR1 is MNHNY and CDR2 is SVGAGI (reference sequence). The CDR3 loop reads CASTVSQTMNTEAFF. CDR3 sequence (DNA): TGTGCCAGCACCGTGTCACAGACCATGAACACTGAAGCTTTCTTT.

The rearrangement joins TRBV29-1 to TRBJ1-4; D remains unclear. The CDR3 spans 13 residues. Trimming cost V 4 bases and J 7 bases, with 13 bases left between them. In germline, CDR1 is SQVTM, CDR2 ANQGSEA. CDR3 loop: CSVVVNLSEKLFF. The CDR3, as DNA: TGCAGCGTTGTGGTGAACCTGAGTGAAAAACTGTTTTTT.

This chain joins TRBV6-1 and TRBJ2-5, with D uncertain. Germline CDR1 reads MNHNS; CDR2 reads SASEGT. Trimming removed 2 bases at V and 5 bases at J, with 12 bases between. This CDR3 has 14 amino acids. Written as DNA, the CDR3 is TGTGCCAGCAGTGAAACCGCGGCTCGGGAGACCCAGTACTTC. Protein sequence: CASSETAARETQYF.

The chain links TRBV18 to TRBJ2-3; 7 nucleotides align to TRBD1. V lost 4 bases, J lost 1 base, and 2 bases stayed unmatched. Per the germline V gene, CDR1 is KGHSH and CDR2 is LQKENI. The CDR3 spans 14 residues. The CDR3 protein is CASSRTGGTDTQYF. In DNA, the CDR3 is TGTGCCAGCTCACGTACAGGGGGCACAGATACGCAGTATTTT.

The chain uses TRBV10-3 and TRBJ1-1, with D maybe TRBD1 (5 bases). The CDR3 consists of 15 residues. Trimming took 6 bases from V and 4 from J, leaving 18 bases between them. Germline CDR1 ENHRY, CDR2 SYGVKD. In DNA, the CDR3 is TGTGCCATCAGGGAAGAAGGGGTTAGGGGCACTGAAGCTTTCTTT. It translates to CAIREEGVRGTEAFF.